This TCR beta chain was retrieved from a study of T cells expressing NK-cell markers (dated by TCRdb to the early 2020s). Some background on the complete study: Eight or nine donors provided sorted CD3+CD56+NKG2C+, CD3+CD56+NKG2C- and CD3+CD56-NKG2C+ T-cell subsets, whose TCR beta-chain repertoires were profiled. Of the eight sequenced donors, seven were found to be HCMV-seropositive and one was found to be HCMV-seronegative. Randomly selected healthy volunteers, three men and five women, were used as the eight sequenced donors. The libraries were sequenced on Illumina HiSeq 2000/2500, MiSeq or NextSeq, producing 2 x 150 bp reads.

Study-wide findings and limitations: Whether the expanded NKG2C-expressing T cell clones were specific for HCMV antigens remained unclear. In roughly 6 donors, the dominant CD3+CD56+NKG2C+ clonotypes were found to rank among the top 10 CD8+ clonotypes and to make up about 1.0-7.5% of CD8+ T cells. Those dominant clonotypes were again the most abundant among CD3+CD56-NKG2C+ cells in a handful of donors, at about 25-65%.

Data came from an Illumina HiSeq 2000. 5'RACE template switching, by which a universal primer site and unique molecular identifiers were added, was used to make TCR beta cDNA libraries. Priming for cDNA synthesis came from the TCR beta constant segment, and two successive PCR amplification steps followed. The authors processed their data as follows. MIGEC handled demultiplexing of the reads and grouping by UMI, while MiTCR was used to assemble and quantify clonotypes. To exclude erroneous sequences, any TCR cDNA sequence not supported by at least two reads was discarded. The tcR package was used for downstream repertoire analysis, and clonotypes were matched between fractions using CDR3 nucleotide sequence together with V segment. VDJmatch was used to annotate antigen specificity against VDJdb, with one amino acid substitution in CDR3 permitted. Reads reprocessed by TCRdb are summarized as one entry per CDR3 protein sequence, and DNA is absent. These V and J calls are TCRdb output, not the study's own analysis. The sample table gives 150,000 or so distinct CDR3 sequences. More than 35% of the sample lies in the top ten.

Measured from the cysteine to the phenylalanine, the CDR3 is 13 residues long. No DNA accompanies this entry. Sequences MGHDK (CDR1) and SYGVNS (CDR2) are obtained from the germline V gene. HCMV-specific IgG was detected in serum with a commercial ELISA kit to determine HCMV serostatus. Ficoll density gradient centrifugation was used to isolate peripheral blood mononuclear cells from blood. As regards this clonotype: What antigen it recognizes has not been identified.

This TCR derives from a woman aged 50 to 65 in good health. Donor details come from another sample of the same person, matched by shared clones. Sequencing was carried out using blood T cells: a sorted CD56 or NKG2C T cell subset, CD4+ or CD8+ T cells, or bulk PBMC T cells (not recorded which). In this chain, TRBV25-1 is recombined with TRBJ1-1; TCRdb names TRBD1, which stays unverified in the absence of DNA. CDR3 protein: CASSEFRGNEAFF.